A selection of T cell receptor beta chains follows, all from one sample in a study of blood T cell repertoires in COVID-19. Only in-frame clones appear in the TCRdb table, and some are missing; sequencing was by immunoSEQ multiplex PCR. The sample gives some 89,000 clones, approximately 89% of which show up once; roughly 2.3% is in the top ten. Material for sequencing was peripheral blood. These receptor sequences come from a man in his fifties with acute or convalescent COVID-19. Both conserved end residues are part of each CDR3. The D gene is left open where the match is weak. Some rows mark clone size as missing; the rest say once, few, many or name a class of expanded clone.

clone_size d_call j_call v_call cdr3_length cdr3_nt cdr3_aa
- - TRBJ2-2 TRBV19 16 TGTGCCAGTAGTAACCCCAACAGGTTTCCCACCGGGGAGCTGTTTTTT CASSNPNRFPTGELFF
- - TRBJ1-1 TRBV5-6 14 TGTGCCAGCAGCCCTCGGAACTTAGCGAGGGAAGCTTTCTTT CASSPRNLAREAFF
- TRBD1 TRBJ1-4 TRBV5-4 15 TGTGCCAGCAGCGATGGACAGGGTGATAATGAAAAACTGTTTTTT CASSDGQGDNEKLFF
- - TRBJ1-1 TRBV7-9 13 TGTGCCAGCAGCTTTGGCGGGGCCCCGGAAGCTTTCTTT CASSFGGAPEAFF
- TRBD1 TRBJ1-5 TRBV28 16 TGTGCCAGCAGCTCGTTTAGGAGGGGGCGAGGTCAGCCCCAGCATTTT CASSSFRRGRGQPQHF
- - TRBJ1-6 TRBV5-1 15 TGCGCCAGCAGCTTTGAGCCAGGGAACGCTTCACCCCTCCACTTT CASSFEPGNASPLHF
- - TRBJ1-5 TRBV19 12 TGTGCCAGTAGTATTCGAGGATCAGCCCAGCATTTT CASSIRGSAQHF
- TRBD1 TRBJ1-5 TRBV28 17 TGTGCCAGCAGTTTTAGTTTCCCCGGACAGGGGAATCAGCCCCAGCATTTT CASSFSFPGQGNQPQHF
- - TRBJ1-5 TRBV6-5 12 TGTGCCAGCACTCGGACGGGACAGCCCCAGCATTTT CASTRTGQPQHF
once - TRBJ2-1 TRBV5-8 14 TGTGCCAGCAGCTTGTACGGACACTACAATGAGCAGTTCTTC CASSLYGHYNEQFF
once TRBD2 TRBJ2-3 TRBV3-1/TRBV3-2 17 TGTGCCAGCAGCCAAGCACTAGCGGGAAGTGGCACAGATACGCAGTATTTT CASSQALAGSGTDTQYF
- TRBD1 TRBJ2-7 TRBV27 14 TGTGCCAGCAGAGGGACAGTGAGCTCCTACGAGCAGTACTTC CASRGTVSSYEQYF
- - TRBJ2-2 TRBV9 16 TGTGCCAGCAGCTCGAGGGCTGCAGCGAACACCGGGGAGCTGTTTTTT CASSSRAAANTGELFF
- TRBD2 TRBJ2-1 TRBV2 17 TGTGCCAGCAGGCAAGACAGCGGGACTAGTATTGGGAATGAGCAGTTCTTC CASRQDSGTSIGNEQFF
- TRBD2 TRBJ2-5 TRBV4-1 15 TGCGCCAGCAGCCCGACTCCGGGGGGACAAGAGACCCAGTACTTC CASSPTPGGQETQYF
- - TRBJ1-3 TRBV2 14 TGTGCCAGCAGTCCCCCGGGGGTCGGAAACACCATATATTTT CASSPPGVGNTIYF